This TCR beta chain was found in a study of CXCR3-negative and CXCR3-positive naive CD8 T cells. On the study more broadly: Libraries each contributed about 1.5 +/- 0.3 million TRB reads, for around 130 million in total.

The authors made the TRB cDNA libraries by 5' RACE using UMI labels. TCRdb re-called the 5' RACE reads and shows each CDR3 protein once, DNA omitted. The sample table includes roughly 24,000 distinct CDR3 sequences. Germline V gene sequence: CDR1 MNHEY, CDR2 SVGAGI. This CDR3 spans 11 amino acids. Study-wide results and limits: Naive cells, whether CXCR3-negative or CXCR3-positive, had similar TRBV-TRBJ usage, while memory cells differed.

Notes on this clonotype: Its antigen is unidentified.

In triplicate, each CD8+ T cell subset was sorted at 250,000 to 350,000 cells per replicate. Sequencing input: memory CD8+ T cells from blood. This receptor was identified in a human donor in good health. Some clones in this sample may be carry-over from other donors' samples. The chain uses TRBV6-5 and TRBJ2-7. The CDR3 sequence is CASSYSGKQYF.